This is a list of T cell receptor beta chains from one sample in a study of Graves' ophthalmopathy and Graves' hyperthyroidism. MiXCR, run by TCRdb on the multiplex PCR reads, gives a single entry per CDR3 protein. Here the sample spans 340,000 or so distinct CDR3 sequences, 17% being singletons. Sequenced material: peripheral blood. The receptor source for this set is an adult man with Graves' ophthalmopathy. Both conserved end residues are part of each CDR3. Fields, in order: CDR3 length, J gene, V gene, clone size, D gene, CDR3 protein, CDR3 DNA. A D gene is named only where the DNA matches it firmly. Not every row has a clone size; where given, it reads once, few, many or a size class.

cdr3_length: 13; j_call: TRBJ2-5; v_call: TRBV30; clone_size: -; d_call: TRBD2; cdr3_aa: CAWSSGNQETQYF; cdr3_nt: TGTGCCTGGAGCAGCGGGAACCAAGAGACCCAGTACTTC
cdr3_length: 13; j_call: TRBJ2-5; v_call: TRBV6-1; clone_size: many; d_call: -; cdr3_aa: CASSEVRQETQYF; cdr3_nt: TGTGCCAGCAGTGAAGTCCGTCAAGAGACCCAGTACTTC
cdr3_length: 14; j_call: TRBJ2-7; v_call: TRBV28; clone_size: many; d_call: -; cdr3_aa: CASSLFPGSYEQYF; cdr3_nt: TGTGCCAGCAGTTTATTTCCAGGATCCTACGAGCAGTACTTC
cdr3_length: 14; j_call: TRBJ1-1; v_call: TRBV6-5; clone_size: many; d_call: TRBD1; cdr3_aa: CASRSGTGRWKAFF; cdr3_nt: TGTGCCAGCAGATCGGGGACAGGTCGTTGGAAGGCTTTCTTT
cdr3_length: 18; j_call: TRBJ1-1; v_call: TRBV5-1; clone_size: many; d_call: -; cdr3_aa: CASSLSDPWRVSGTEAFF; cdr3_nt: TGCGCCAGCAGCTTATCCGACCCGTGGAGGGTGTCTGGTACTGAAGCTTTCTTT
cdr3_length: 12; j_call: TRBJ1-6; v_call: TRBV5-1; clone_size: many; d_call: -; cdr3_aa: CASSPRGSPLHF; cdr3_nt: TGCGCCAGCAGCCCCCGAGGTTCACCCCTCCACTTT
cdr3_length: 12; j_call: TRBJ1-1; v_call: TRBV30; clone_size: many; d_call: -; cdr3_aa: CAWGQRNTEAFF; cdr3_nt: TGTGCCTGGGGACAGAGAAACACTGAAGCTTTCTTT
cdr3_length: 13; j_call: TRBJ2-5; v_call: TRBV18; clone_size: few; d_call: -; cdr3_aa: CASSPADRETQYF; cdr3_nt: TGTGCCAGCTCACCAGCGGACCGGGAGACCCAGTACTTC
cdr3_length: 12; j_call: TRBJ1-2; v_call: TRBV27; clone_size: -; d_call: -; cdr3_aa: CASQGSFSGYTF; cdr3_nt: TGTGCCAGCCAGGGATCCTTTTCTGGCTACACCTTC
cdr3_length: 11; j_call: TRBJ1-2; v_call: TRBV9; clone_size: many; d_call: -; cdr3_aa: CASSQNYGYTF; cdr3_nt: TGTGCCAGCAGCCAAAACTATGGCTACACCTTC
cdr3_length: 16; j_call: TRBJ2-5; v_call: TRBV7-2; clone_size: many; d_call: TRBD2; cdr3_aa: CASSFQERGFQETQYF; cdr3_nt: TGTGCCAGCAGCTTCCAGGAGCGGGGATTTCAAGAGACCCAGTACTTC